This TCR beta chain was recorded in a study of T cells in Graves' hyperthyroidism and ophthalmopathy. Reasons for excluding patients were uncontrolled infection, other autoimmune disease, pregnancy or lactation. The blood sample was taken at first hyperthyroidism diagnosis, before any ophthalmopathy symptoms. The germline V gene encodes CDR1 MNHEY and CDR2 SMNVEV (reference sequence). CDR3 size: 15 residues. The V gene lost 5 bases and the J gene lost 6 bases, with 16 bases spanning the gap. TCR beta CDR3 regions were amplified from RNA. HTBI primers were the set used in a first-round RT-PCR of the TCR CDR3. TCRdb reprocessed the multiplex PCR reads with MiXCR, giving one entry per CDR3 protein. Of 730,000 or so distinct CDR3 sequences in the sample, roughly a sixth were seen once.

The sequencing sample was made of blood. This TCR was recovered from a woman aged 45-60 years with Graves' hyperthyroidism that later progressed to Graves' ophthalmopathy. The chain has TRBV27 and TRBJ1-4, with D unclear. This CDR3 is CASSLRPYGHEKLFF. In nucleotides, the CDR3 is TGTGCCAGCAGTCTCCGACCATACGGGCATGAAAAACTGTTTTTT. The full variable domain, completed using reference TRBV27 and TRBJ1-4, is EAQVTQNPRYLITVTGKKLTVTCSQNMNHEYMSWYRQDPGLGLRQIYYSMNVEVTDKGDVPEGYKVSRKEKRNFPLILESPSPNQTSLYFCASSLRPYGHEKLFFGSGTQLSVL.